One and the same sample provided the 5 T cell receptor beta chains below, sequenced in a study of radiotherapy plus CTLA-4 blockade in lung cancer. Sequenced by immunoSEQ multiplex PCR; TCRdb stores in-frame clones only, minus some. Among 45,000 or so clones listed, 76% were seen once. The sample here was peripheral blood, taken from a patient treated with radiotherapy plus ipilimumab. The receptors originated from a human donor with non-small cell lung cancer who had stable disease on radiotherapy plus ipilimumab.

This chain links TRBV6-1 with TRBJ1-1; D is possibly TRBD1 (6 bases). Germline V lookup: CDR1 MNHNS, CDR2 SASEGT. V lost 6 bases to trimming and J lost 10 bases, with 21 bases between them. The CDR3 loop spans 14 amino acids. The CDR3 nucleotides read TGTGCCAGCAGCTACACCTCGGGGGGCCGGCTAGCTTTCTTT. This translates into CASSYTSGGRLAFF.

This clone was seen only a few times. The genes are TRBV9 and TRBJ1-1, with 7 bases identical to TRBD1. This CDR3 has 15 residues. Germline-derived CDR1 and CDR2 are SGDLS and YYNGEE. V trimming: 2 bases; J trimming: 1 base; junction bases outside the gene matches: 5. The DNA for the CDR3 is TGTGCCAGCAGCGTTGCGGGACAGCAGAACACTGAAGCTTTCTTT. This gives the protein CASSVAGQQNTEAFF.

This chain joins TRBV5-1 and TRBJ1-4; D not certain. Trimming took 0 bases from V and 8 from J, leaving 14 bases between them. Germline loops: CDR1 SGHRS, CDR2 YFSETQ. This CDR3 region has 15 residues. The CDR3 DNA sequence: TGCGCCAGCAGCTTGGACGTAGGGCCTGCAGAAAAACTGTTTTTT. This codes for CASSLDVGPAEKLFF.

This clone was recorded a few times. This sequence joins TRBV6-6 and TRBJ2-7, with a weak D call TRBD2 (6 bases). The CDR3 is 10 amino acids. The V gene's germline CDR1 is MNHNY and CDR2 SVGAGI (reference sequence). V was pared by 6 bases and J by 6 bases, with 6 bases between. The CDR3 region has the DNA TGTGCCAGCAGGGGGGGCGAGCAGTACTTC. Translation: CASRGGEQYF.

This chain links TRBV4-2 with TRBJ1-2, with TRBD1 as a possible D gene (5 bases). The germline gives CDR1 LGHNA, CDR2 YNFKEQ. Trimming removed 1 base from V and 6 bases from J, with 24 bases in between. CDR3 length: 18 residues. DNA of the CDR3: TGTGCCAGCAGCCAAGTGTTAAAGCAGGGAAAACCCCATAATGGCTACACCTTC. The encoded protein is CASSQVLKQGKPHNGYTF.